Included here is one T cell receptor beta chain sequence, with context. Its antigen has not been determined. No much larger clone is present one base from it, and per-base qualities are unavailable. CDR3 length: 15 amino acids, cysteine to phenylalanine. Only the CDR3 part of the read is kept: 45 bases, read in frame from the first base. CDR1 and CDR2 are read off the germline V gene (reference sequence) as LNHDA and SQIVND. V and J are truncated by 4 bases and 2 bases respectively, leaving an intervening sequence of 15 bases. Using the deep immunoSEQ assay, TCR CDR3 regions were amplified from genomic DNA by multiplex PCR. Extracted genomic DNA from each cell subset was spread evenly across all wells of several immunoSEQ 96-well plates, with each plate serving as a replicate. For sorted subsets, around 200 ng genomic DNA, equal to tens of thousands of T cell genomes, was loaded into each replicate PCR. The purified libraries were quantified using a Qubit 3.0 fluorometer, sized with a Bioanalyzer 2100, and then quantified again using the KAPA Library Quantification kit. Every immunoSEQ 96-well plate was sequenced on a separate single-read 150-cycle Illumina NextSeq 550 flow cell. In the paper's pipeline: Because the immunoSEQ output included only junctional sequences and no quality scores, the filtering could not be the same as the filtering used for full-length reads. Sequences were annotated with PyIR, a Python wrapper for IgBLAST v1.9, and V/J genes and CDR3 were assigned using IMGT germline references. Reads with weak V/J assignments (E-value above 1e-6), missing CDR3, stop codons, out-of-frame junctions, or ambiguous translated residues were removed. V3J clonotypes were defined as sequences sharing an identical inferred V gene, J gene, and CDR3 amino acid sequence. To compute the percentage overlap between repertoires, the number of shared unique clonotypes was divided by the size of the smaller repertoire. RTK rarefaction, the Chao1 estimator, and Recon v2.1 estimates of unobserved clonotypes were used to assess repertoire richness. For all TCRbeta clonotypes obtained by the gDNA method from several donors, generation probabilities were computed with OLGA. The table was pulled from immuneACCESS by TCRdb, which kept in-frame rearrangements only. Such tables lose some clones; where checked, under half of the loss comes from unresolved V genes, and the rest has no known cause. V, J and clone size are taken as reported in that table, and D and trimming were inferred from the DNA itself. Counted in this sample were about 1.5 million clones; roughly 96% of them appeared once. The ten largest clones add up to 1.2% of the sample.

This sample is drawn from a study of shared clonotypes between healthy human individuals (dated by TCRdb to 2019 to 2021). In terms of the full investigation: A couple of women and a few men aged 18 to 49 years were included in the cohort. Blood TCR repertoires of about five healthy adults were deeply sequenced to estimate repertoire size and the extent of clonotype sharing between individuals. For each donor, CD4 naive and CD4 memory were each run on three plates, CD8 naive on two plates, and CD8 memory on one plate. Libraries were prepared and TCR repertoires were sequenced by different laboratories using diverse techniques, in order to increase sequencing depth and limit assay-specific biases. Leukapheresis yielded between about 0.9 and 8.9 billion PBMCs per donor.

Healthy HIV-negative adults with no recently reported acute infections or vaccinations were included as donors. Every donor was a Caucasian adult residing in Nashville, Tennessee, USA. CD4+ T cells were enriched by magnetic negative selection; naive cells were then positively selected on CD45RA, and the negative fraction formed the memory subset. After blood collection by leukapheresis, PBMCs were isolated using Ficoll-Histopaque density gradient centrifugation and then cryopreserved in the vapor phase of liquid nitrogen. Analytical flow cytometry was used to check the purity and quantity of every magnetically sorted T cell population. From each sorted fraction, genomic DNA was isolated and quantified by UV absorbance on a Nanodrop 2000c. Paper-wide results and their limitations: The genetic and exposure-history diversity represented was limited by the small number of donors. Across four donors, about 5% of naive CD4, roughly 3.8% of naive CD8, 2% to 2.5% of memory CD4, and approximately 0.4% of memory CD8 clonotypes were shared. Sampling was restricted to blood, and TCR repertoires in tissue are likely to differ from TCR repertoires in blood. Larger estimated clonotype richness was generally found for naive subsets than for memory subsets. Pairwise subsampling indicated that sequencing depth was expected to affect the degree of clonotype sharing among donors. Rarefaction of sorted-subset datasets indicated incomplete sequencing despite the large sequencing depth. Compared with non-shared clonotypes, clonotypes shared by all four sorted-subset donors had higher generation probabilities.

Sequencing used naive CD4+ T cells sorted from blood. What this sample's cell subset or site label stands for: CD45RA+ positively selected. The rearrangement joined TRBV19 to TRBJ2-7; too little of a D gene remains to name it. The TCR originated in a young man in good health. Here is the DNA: TGTGCCAGTAGTACTAACGGACGGAAAACCTACGAGCAGTACTTC. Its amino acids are CASSTNGRKTYEQYF.